A selection of T cell receptor beta chains follows, all from one sample in a study of blood T cell repertoires in COVID-19. Sequencing was performed with immunoSEQ multiplex PCR; in TCRdb, only in-frame clones are kept and a portion is missing. The repertoire has a few hundred thousand clones, more than 65% of them found once; the top ten carry 1.4%. Sequences were obtained from peripheral blood. These receptors all stem from a woman in her 40s who had recovered from COVID-19. Each CDR3 is given with its conserved first and last residue. The D gene is left open where the match is weak. Clone size is stated in some rows and not others, as once, few, many or a class when expanded.

>TRBJ1-3|-|few|TRBV4-1
TGCGCCAGCAGCCAAGATGTGAGTACAGGGCTCGGAAACACCATATATTTT
CASSQDVSTGLGNTIYF
>TRBJ2-7|-|-|TRBV11-2
TGTGCCAGCAGCTTAGATCCAGGGGCGCCCTACGAGCAGTACTTC
CASSLDPGAPYEQYF
>TRBJ1-4|TRBD1|-|TRBV9
TGTGCCAGCAGCGGAGAGGGGGCACTGAATGAAAAACTGTTTTTT
CASSGEGALNEKLFF
>TRBJ2-4|-|-|TRBV7-2
TGTGCCAGCAGCTTAGGACCCGGGGACATTCAGTACTTC
CASSLGPGDIQYF
>TRBJ1-4|TRBD1|-|TRBV7-2
TGTGCCAGCAGCTTAGGCCGAGGGACAGGGGTTGAAAAACTGTTTTTT
CASSLGRGTGVEKLFF
>TRBJ1-5|-|-|TRBV27
TGTGCCAGCAGTTTAGCGGGACGGCCCAATCAGCCCCAGCATTTT
CASSLAGRPNQPQHF
>TRBJ2-1|-|-|TRBV5-6
TGTGCCAGCAGCCCCGGGGTGGACAGACTTGGGGGCGAGCAGTTCTTC
CASSPGVDRLGGEQFF
>TRBJ2-7|TRBD1|-|TRBV27
TGTGCCACCTGGGACAGGGGTTACGAGCAGTACTTC
CATWDRGYEQYF
>TRBJ2-7|TRBD2|-|TRBV5-1
TGCGCCAGCAGCACCGGGACTAGCGGGGCGTCCGAGCAGTACTTC
CASSTGTSGASEQYF
>TRBJ2-6|TRBD1|-|TRBV5-1
TGCGCCAGCACTGGATATTGGACAGGGGGTGAAAGCTCTGGGGCCAACGTCCTGACTTTC
CASTGYWTGGESSGANVLTF
>TRBJ1-6|-|-|TRBV6-5
TGTGCCAGCAGTTCGACACCTAATTCACCCCTCCACTTT
CASSSTPNSPLHF
>TRBJ1-4|TRBD1|-|TRBV6-5
TGTGCCAGCAAATCGGACAGGATGCGAGAAAAACTGTTTTTT
CASKSDRMREKLFF
>TRBJ1-5|TRBD1|many|TRBV15
TGTGCCACCAGCAGAACACAGGGGGTAGGTCAGCCCCAGCATTTT
CATSRTQGVGQPQHF
>TRBJ2-7|TRBD2|once|TRBV7-2
TGTGCCAGCAGCGGAGCGGGGGGGTCCTACGAGCAGTACTTC
CASSGAGGSYEQYF
>TRBJ1-4|-|once|TRBV6-6
TGTGCCAGCAGTGGCAATGAAAAACTGTTTTTT
CASSGNEKLFF
>TRBJ1-5|-|-|TRBV2
TGTGCCAGCAGTGAATCAGGACAACAAAATCAGCCCCAGCATTTT
CASSESGQQNQPQHF
>TRBJ1-2|-|-|TRBV5-1
TGCGCCAGCAGCTTGGGAGGGGGAGATGGCTACACCTTC
CASSLGGGDGYTF
>TRBJ2-7|TRBD1|once|TRBV6-5
TGTGCCAGCAGTAACCCGGGACAGGGGGTACTCGAGCAGTACTTC
CASSNPGQGVLEQYF
>TRBJ1-2|-|-|TRBV5-4
TGTGCCAGCAGCGAAGGGGGAGCTAACTATGGCTACACCTTC
CASSEGGANYGYTF
>TRBJ2-1|TRBD2|-|TRBV6-5
TGTGCCAGCAGTTCCAGAGCGGGGGGGCCCTACAATGAGCAGTTCTTC
CASSSRAGGPYNEQFF
>TRBJ1-1|TRBD1|few|TRBV27
TGTGCCAGCAGTACGGTTGGACAGGGTTCCACTGAAGCTTTCTTT
CASSTVGQGSTEAFF
>TRBJ1-2|-|-|TRBV6-5
TGTGCCAGCAGTACACCAGACAGCCGCTACACCTTC
CASSTPDSRYTF
>TRBJ2-3|-|-|TRBV7-2
TGTGCCAGCAACCCAGGCGGGAGCACAGATACGCAGTATTTT
CASNPGGSTDTQYF
>TRBJ1-5|-|-|TRBV7-2
TGTGCCAGCAGCTTATTGGGCTATAGCAATCAGCCCCAGCATTTT
CASSLLGYSNQPQHF
>TRBJ1-2|-|few|TRBV19
TGTGCCAGTAGCCCACAGGGTGATGGCTACACCTTC
CASSPQGDGYTF
>TRBJ2-3|TRBD2|-|TRBV11-2
TGTGCCAGCAGCTTAGTAGCGGGGGGGCTAACAAGCACAGATACGCAGTATTTT
CASSLVAGGLTSTDTQYF
>TRBJ1-2|-|once|TRBV24-1
TGTGCCACCAGTGATTTGGACAGAAGCTATGGCTACACCTTC
CATSDLDRSYGYTF
>TRBJ2-7|-|-|TRBV11-2
TGTGCCAGCAGCTTATCTGAGGGGGGGTACTACGAGCAGTACTTC
CASSLSEGGYYEQYF